These T cell receptor beta chains were read from a single sample in a study of blood T cell repertoires in COVID-19. Profiled with immunoSEQ multiplex PCR; TCRdb holds only in-frame clones, not every one. This table holds roughly 140,000 clones, 86% found once. The sample taken for sequencing was peripheral blood. The receptor set was obtained from a man aged 65-85 years with acute or convalescent COVID-19. Both conserved end residues are part of each CDR3. Fields, in order: V gene, clone size, J gene, D gene, CDR3 DNA, CDR3 protein. The D gene is left open where the match is weak. Expanded clones are given a class, and other clones once, few, many or no size at all.

TRBV6-5,NA,TRBJ2-2,TRBD2,TGTGCCAGCAAAAATAGCGGGAGTGGGACCGGGGAGCTGTTTTTT,CASKNSGSGTGELFF
TRBV6-5,NA,TRBJ2-2,NA,TGTGCCAGCAGTTACGACAGCCCTAACACCGGGGAGCTGTTTTTT,CASSYDSPNTGELFF
TRBV15,NA,TRBJ1-5,TRBD1,TGTGCCACCAGAGGGGACAGGGGGCCCCAGAATCAGCCCCAGCATTTT,CATRGDRGPQNQPQHF
TRBV6-5,NA,TRBJ2-2,TRBD1,TGTGCCAGCCCCCGGGACAGAAACACCGGGGAGCTGTTTTTT,CASPRDRNTGELFF
TRBV13,NA,TRBJ2-3,TRBD2,TGTGCCAGCAGCACTGGGACTAGCGGGTCTTACACAGATACGCAGTATTTT,CASSTGTSGSYTDTQYF
TRBV19,once,TRBJ2-7,NA,TGTGCCAGTAGTACCTTGTCCTCCTACGAGCAGTACTTC,CASSTLSSYEQYF
TRBV9,NA,TRBJ2-3,TRBD2,TGTGCCAGCAGCGTAGCTGGCGGGAGTGCCGGAGATACGCAGTATTTT,CASSVAGGSAGDTQYF
TRBV7-2,NA,TRBJ2-2,NA,TGTGCCAGCAGCTTAGAGGGCGGGATGAACACCGGGGAGCTGTTTTTT,CASSLEGGMNTGELFF
TRBV4-3,NA,TRBJ2-5,NA,TGCGCCAGCAGCCGGGCTACGAAAGAGACCCAGTACTTC,CASSRATKETQYF
TRBV28,once,TRBJ2-3,TRBD2,TGTGCCAGCAGTTCTTCCGGGACTAGCCGAACAGATACGCAGTATTTT,CASSSSGTSRTDTQYF
TRBV5-4,NA,TRBJ1-4,TRBD1,TGTGCCAGCAGCTTGGGGATGAGACAGGGAACTAATGAAAAACTGTTTTTT,CASSLGMRQGTNEKLFF
TRBV19,NA,TRBJ2-7,NA,TGTGCCAGTAGTATAGACCTACAGGGTTCCTACGAGCAGTACTTC,CASSIDLQGSYEQYF
TRBV3-1/TRBV3-2,NA,TRBJ2-1,TRBD2,TGTGCCAGCAGCCTAGCGGGAGGGCAGAATGAGCAGTTCTTC,CASSLAGGQNEQFF
TRBV3-1/TRBV3-2,NA,TRBJ2-1,TRBD2,TGTGCCAGCAGCCAAGGAATAGTCGGGAGGGGGCAGTTCTTC,CASSQGIVGRGQFF
TRBV4-1,NA,TRBJ2-3,TRBD2,TGCGCCAGCAGCCAAGAGTCAGCGGGAGTTGTAGATACGCAGTATTTT,CASSQESAGVVDTQYF
TRBV2,once,TRBJ2-7,NA,TGTGCCAGCAGCCAAACAGGCCAGAAGACCTACGAGCAGTACTTC,CASSQTGQKTYEQYF
TRBV19,NA,TRBJ1-1,TRBD1,TGTGCCAGTAGCCCCTCAGGGGGCTCTGAAGCTTTCTTT,CASSPSGGSEAFF
TRBV13,few,TRBJ2-1,TRBD2,TGTGCCAGCAGCTTAGTCGGACTAGCGGGAGATAATGAGCAGTTCTTC,CASSLVGLAGDNEQFF
TRBV5-1,NA,TRBJ2-5,TRBD2,TGCGCCAGCAGCTTGGCTGGACTAGCTGTTCAAGAGACCCAGTACTTC,CASSLAGLAVQETQYF
TRBV19,NA,TRBJ2-3,NA,TGTGCCAGTAGAAGCCATCTCACAGATACGCAGTATTTT,CASRSHLTDTQYF
TRBV9,NA,TRBJ2-7,NA,TGTGCCAGCAGCGTTAGCCAGGGCCGCGAGCAGTACTTC,CASSVSQGREQYF
TRBV2,NA,TRBJ2-7,NA,TGTGCCAGCAGCGTTCAGTACTTC,CASSVQYF
TRBV5-4,NA,TRBJ2-2,NA,TGTGCCAGCAGCTATGGAGGGATCACCGGGGAGCTGTTTTTT,CASSYGGITGELFF
TRBV27,NA,TRBJ2-5,NA,TGTGCCAGCAGTTTTCTGGTGGGGGGCCAAGAGACCCAGTACTTC,CASSFLVGGQETQYF
TRBV6-5,once,TRBJ2-7,TRBD1,TGTGCCAGCAGCCTCGGACAGGGGTGGAACGAGCAGTACTTC,CASSLGQGWNEQYF
TRBV7-9,NA,TRBJ1-1,NA,TGTGCCAGCAGCCCGACCGGAGTGGGGAACACTGAAGCTTTCTTT,CASSPTGVGNTEAFF
TRBV5-1,NA,TRBJ2-3,TRBD2,TGCGCCAGCAGCTTGGAATCTAGCGGGAGTCGAGCAGATACGCAGTATTTT,CASSLESSGSRADTQYF
TRBV7-9,NA,TRBJ2-5,TRBD2,TGTGCCAGCAGCACAGGGGGGACTAGCGTCCAAGAGACCCAGTACTTC,CASSTGGTSVQETQYF
TRBV5-1,NA,TRBJ2-3,TRBD2,TGCGCCAGCAGCTTCTTCAGGCCCACTAGCGGGAGTACAGATACGCAGTATTTT,CASSFFRPTSGSTDTQYF
TRBV20-1,NA,TRBJ2-7,NA,TGCAGTGCTAGTAAGGACAGCTACGAGCAGTACTTC,CSASKDSYEQYF
TRBV6-6,NA,TRBJ1-3,TRBD1,TGTGCCACCCTTCAGGGGGTCGGAAACACCATATATTTT,CATLQGVGNTIYF
TRBV2,NA,TRBJ2-7,TRBD2,TGTGCCAGCAGCCCCGGACTAGCGCGAGAGCAGTACTTC,CASSPGLAREQYF
TRBV5-1,few,TRBJ1-6,TRBD1,TGCGCCAGCAGCTTGATGGGATCCGGGACAGGGATCTCACCCCTCCACTTT,CASSLMGSGTGISPLHF
TRBV6-5,NA,TRBJ2-7,NA,TGTGCCAGCAGTAGCACTAGACTCAACTACGAGCAGTACTTC,CASSSTRLNYEQYF
TRBV19,few,TRBJ2-3,TRBD1,TGTGCCAGTAGTCCACGACCAAAGACAGGGGGCACAGATACGCAGTATTTT,CASSPRPKTGGTDTQYF
TRBV14,NA,TRBJ2-7,TRBD1,TGTGCCAGCAGCCAGGTGGACAGGGGACACTACGAGCAGTACTTC,CASSQVDRGHYEQYF
TRBV7-2,few,TRBJ2-7,NA,TGTGCCAGCAGCTACGGACAAAGCTCCTACGAGCAGTACTTC,CASSYGQSSYEQYF
TRBV4-2,NA,TRBJ2-3,NA,TGTGCCAGCAGCCGTCGTACCGGGGATACGCAGTATTTT,CASSRRTGDTQYF
TRBV7-2,NA,TRBJ2-1,TRBD2,TGTGCCAGCACCCCTACTAGCGGGGTGCTTTCGTACAATGAGCAGTTCTTC,CASTPTSGVLSYNEQFF
TRBV4-2,NA,TRBJ2-2,NA,TGTGCCAGCAGCCAAGTTGCGGGGGCGCGAGGCCACGGGGAGCTGTTTTTT,CASSQVAGARGHGELFF
TRBV12-3/TRBV12-4,NA,TRBJ2-1,NA,TGTGCCAGCAGTTTAAGCTGGTTCGATGAGCAGTTCTTC,CASSLSWFDEQFF
TRBV5-1,NA,TRBJ2-7,NA,TGCGCCAGCAGCTTAAATTCAGGGCTGACCTCCCACCCCGAGCAGTACTTC,CASSLNSGLTSHPEQYF
TRBV6-2/TRBV6-3,once,TRBJ1-5,NA,TGTGCCAGCAGTGGCTACCAGGGGTGGGGTCAGCCCCAGCATTTT,CASSGYQGWGQPQHF
TRBV5-1,NA,TRBJ2-5,TRBD2,TGCGCCAGCACGGTTAGCGGGGGGATTCAAGAGACCCAGTACTTC,CASTVSGGIQETQYF
TRBV19,few,TRBJ2-3,TRBD2,TGTGCCACTACGGGGGGGCGCGGCACAGATACGCAGTATTTT,CATTGGRGTDTQYF
TRBV5-1,NA,TRBJ1-5,TRBD1,TGCGCCAGCAGCCCGACAGGGGAACACAATCAGCCCCAGCATTTT,CASSPTGEHNQPQHF
TRBV7-9,NA,TRBJ2-5,NA,TGTGCCAGCAGCCCACTCATGGCAGGCGGCAAGGGGGAGACCCAGTACTTC,CASSPLMAGGKGETQYF
TRBV5-6,NA,TRBJ2-5,TRBD2,TGTGCCAGCAGCTTCGGGACTAGCGGGAGTGAGACCCAGTACTTC,CASSFGTSGSETQYF
TRBV15,NA,TRBJ2-1,NA,TGTGCCACCAGGAGGCAGAGCTCCTACAATGAGCAGTTCTTC,CATRRQSSYNEQFF
TRBV28,once,TRBJ2-7,TRBD2,TGTGCCAGCAGTCCCAGGGGGCGAGGAGCGGGAGGGCACGAGCAGTACTTC,CASSPRGRGAGGHEQYF